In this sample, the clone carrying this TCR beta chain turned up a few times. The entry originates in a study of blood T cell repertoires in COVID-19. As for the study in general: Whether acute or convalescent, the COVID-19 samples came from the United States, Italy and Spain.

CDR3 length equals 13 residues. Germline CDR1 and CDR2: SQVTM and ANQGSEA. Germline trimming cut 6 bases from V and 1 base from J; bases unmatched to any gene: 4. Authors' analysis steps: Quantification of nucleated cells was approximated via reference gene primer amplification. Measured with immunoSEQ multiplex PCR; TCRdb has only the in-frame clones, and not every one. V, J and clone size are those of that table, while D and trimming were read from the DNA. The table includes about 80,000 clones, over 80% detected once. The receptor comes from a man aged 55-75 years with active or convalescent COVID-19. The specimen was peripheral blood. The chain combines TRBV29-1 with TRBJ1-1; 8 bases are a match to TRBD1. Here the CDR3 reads CSVQGAPNTEAFF. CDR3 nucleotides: TGCAGCGTCCAGGGGGCCCCGAACACTGAAGCTTTCTTT.